A single sample is the source of the 9 T cell receptor beta chains below, sequenced in a study of T-cell memory formation after mild COVID-19. MiXCR, run by TCRdb on the 5' RACE reads, gives a single entry per CDR3 protein. The table shows 400,000 or so distinct CDR3 sequences, with under 25% occurring only once. Sequencing was carried out using PBMCs or a T cell subset sorted from them (not recorded which). Every receptor here comes from an adult woman who had mild COVID-19 (a few samples of this study predate the infection). Cell type and time point are not known.

This chain uses TRBV9 with TRBJ2-3, with D maybe TRBD2 (5 bases). The germline gives CDR1 SGDLS, CDR2 YYNGEE. The CDR3 length is 16 residues. The V end was cut by 4 bases, the J end by 4 bases, with 19 bases between. The CDR3 sequence is CASSPTVAGPPDTQYF. DNA of the CDR3: TGTGCCAGCAGCCCCACGGTCGCGGGCCCCCCAGATACGCAGTATTTT.

This clonotype came up a few times. The chain carries TRBV24-1 and TRBJ2-7, with a possible D match to TRBD2 (5 bases). The CDR3 runs to 13 residues. Trimming cost V 0 bases and J 7 bases, with 9 bases left between them. Germline values: CDR1 KGHDR, CDR2 SFDVKD. The chain's CDR3 is CATSDLEGREQYF. The DNA of the CDR3 is TGTGCCACCAGTGATTTGGAGGGTCGGGAGCAGTACTTC.

V is TRBV4-3 and J is TRBJ2-5; no clear D gene. CDR1 and CDR2 from the germline V gene are LGHNA and YSLEER. V was shortened by 0 bases and J by 4 bases, with 9 bases between the two germline ends. This CDR3 region has 14 residues. The CDR3 coding sequence is TGCGCCAGCAGCCAAGAACCAGGCGCAGAGACCCAGTACTTC. Translated, it gives CASSQEPGAETQYF.

The V gene is TRBV11-2, the J gene TRBJ2-1, with D hard to call. Germline V CDR1 and CDR2: SGHAT, FQNNGV. Trimming cost V 4 bases and J 12 bases, with 13 bases left between them. The CDR3 spans 12 residues. Here the CDR3 DNA reads TGTGCCAGCAGCTCTCTCGCTGTTGGGCAGTTCTTC. It yields the protein CASSSLAVGQFF.

The CDR3 region has the DNA TGTGCCAGCAGTCTAGGGGACAGGGTTAATTCACCCCTCCACTTT. It codes for CASSLGDRVNSPLHF. This chain uses TRBV12-3 or TRBV12-4 with TRBJ1-6; TRBD1 matches 9 bases. Trimming cost V 5 bases and J 6 bases; bases outside gene matches: 5. The CDR3 sequence is 15 residues long.

This clonotype turned up a few times. The chain carries TRBV4-1 and TRBJ2-7, with TRBD1 matching over 7 bases. CDR1 and CDR2 (germline): MGHRA, YSYEKL. Losses at the gene ends were 1 base for V and 3 bases for J; bases not matched to a gene: 6. This CDR3 spans 15 amino acids. CDR3 nucleotide sequence: TGCGCCAGCAGCCAAGGACAGGGTGGCTTCTACGAGCAGTACTTC. Translation gives CASSQGQGGFYEQYF.

This clonotype has more than one count but fewer than ten. V is TRBV4-3 and J is TRBJ2-1; D remains unclear. Germline V gene lookup returns CDR1 LGHNA and CDR2 YSLEER. Trimming pared 0 bases from V and 6 bases from J, leaving 15 bases between. The CDR3 contains 16 residues. CDR3 DNA: TGCGCCAGCAGCCAAGATTACGTGGGTACGGGCAATGAGCAGTTCTTC. Its protein product is CASSQDYVGTGNEQFF.

Many counts were recorded for this clonotype. The chain carries TRBV12-5 and TRBJ2-7, with D unresolved. Deletions cut 2 bases from V and 2 bases from J, with 13 bases between. CDR1 is LGHNT and CDR2 is FRNRAP in the germline V gene. This CDR3 contains 15 residues. CDR3 in DNA: TGTGCTAGTGGTTTGTACTCGGACGGAACCTACGAGCAGTACTTC. Encoded protein: CASGLYSDGTYEQYF.

This chain uses TRBV3-1 with TRBJ2-3, with 10 bases that match TRBD2. Germline CDR1 and CDR2: LGHDT and YNNKEL (reference sequence). Germline trimming cut 6 bases from V and 3 bases from J; bases unmatched to any gene: 6. The CDR3 extends over 15 amino acids. The CDR3 sequence: CASRLTSGNTDTQYF. The CDR3 DNA is TGTGCCAGCAGACTTACTAGCGGGAATACAGATACGCAGTATTTT.